The 13 T cell receptor beta chains reported below all come from one sample, sequenced in a study of HIV-infected patients and healthy controls. Antiretroviral therapy had run roughly three months, about 14 weeks, before follow-up blood collection. Whole blood was used without fractionation, so all unsorted peripheral T cells were included. cDNA was made from 400 to 500 ng RNA using alpha and beta constant primers. Using multiplexing indices, alpha and beta chain libraries were generated apart by chain-specific third strand synthesis. Each CDR3 protein gets one entry after TCRdb re-called the 5' RACE reads with MiXCR. The sample contains approximately 9,000 distinct CDR3 sequences, almost 8.5% of which appear only once. Specimen: blood, collected during antiretroviral therapy. The receptor source for this set is an adult with HIV infection.

This clonotype was picked up many times. The rearrangement joins TRBV12-3 or TRBV12-4 to TRBJ2-3; 9 bases align to TRBD1. This CDR3 comprises 15 residues. Trimming cost V 3 bases and J 1 base; bases outside gene matches: 2. The CDR3 loop is CASSFTGGGTDTQYF. The CDR3 DNA is TGTGCCAGCAGTTTTACAGGGGGCGGCACAGATACGCAGTATTTT.

By sample share, this clonotype is medium-sized (0.01 to 0.1%). This rearrangement joins TRBV28 to TRBJ1-1; TRBD1 is a possible D gene (5 bases). This CDR3 comprises 15 residues. CDR1 and CDR2 from the germline V gene are MDHEN and SYDVKM. Trimming pared 5 bases from V and 0 bases from J, leaving 13 bases between. The CDR3 reads CASSPGGTMNTEAFF. CDR3 DNA: TGTGCCAGCAGTCCCGGGGGGACCATGAACACTGAAGCTTTCTTT.

This clonotype is medium-sized in the sample. This chain links TRBV11-2 with TRBJ1-2; 8 nucleotides line up with TRBD1. CDR3 length: 16 residues. CDR1 and CDR2 (germline): SGHAT, FQNNGV. Trimming at V came to 4 bases and at J to 1 base, leaving 8 bases not matched to a gene. The CDR3 reads CASSSGQGILNYGYTF. The CDR3 nucleotides read TGTGCCAGCAGCTCAGGACAGGGCATCCTTAACTATGGCTACACCTTC.

Many counts were recorded for this clonotype. The V call is TRBV27, the J call TRBJ2-7; 8 bases match TRBD1. Unmatched junction bases numbered 10, after V lost 7 bases and J lost 2 bases. The CDR3 has 15 residues. CDR1 and CDR2 from the germline V gene are MNHEY and SMNVEV (reference sequence). The CDR3 nucleotides read TGTGCCAGCAACCCCCCTCAGGGGGCTCCCTACGAGCAGTACTTC. Its protein is CASNPPQGAPYEQYF.

This clonotype is termed medium-sized. The chain employs TRBV6-5 and TRBJ2-7; D is unresolved. Germline loops: CDR1 MNHEY, CDR2 SVGAGI. This CDR3 has 16 residues. Trimming shortened V by 5 bases and J by 0 bases, and 17 bases separated the two germline ends. The CDR3 loop reads CASSPTYSRSSYEQYF. CDR3 nucleotide sequence: TGTGCCAGCAGTCCCACATACAGCCGGAGCTCCTACGAGCAGTACTTC.

This clonotype was detected many times. V is TRBV30 and J is TRBJ1-4, with TRBD1 matching 9 bases. In germline, CDR1 is GTSNPN, CDR2 SVGIG (reference sequence). The CDR3 is 15 amino acids. After removal of 3 bases from V and 3 bases from J, the junction contained 5 bases not matched to a gene. The CDR3 here is CAWRGQGGANEKLFF. CDR3 bases: TGTGCCTGGAGGGGACAGGGTGGGGCTAATGAAAAACTGTTTTTT.

This clonotype is labeled as medium-sized (0.01 to 0.1%). The rearrangement links TRBV2 to TRBJ2-3; TRBD2 aligns across 7 bases. Per the germline V gene, CDR1 is SNHLY and CDR2 is FYNNEI. CDR3 length: 17 residues. V shed 11 bases, J shed 3 bases, and the junction held 20 bases outside the gene matches. The DNA of the CDR3 is TGTGCCCGCGGTAGGCTAGCGGACGTTCGGGGGACAGATACGCAGTATTTT. Translated, it gives CARGRLADVRGTDTQYF.

The chain uses TRBV11-2 and TRBJ2-3, with 12 bases identical to TRBD2. The CDR3 runs to 16 residues. Trimming at V came to 4 bases and at J to 3 bases, leaving 5 bases not matched to a gene. CDR1 is SGHAT, CDR2 FQNNGV, per germline. The CDR3 DNA reads as TGTGCCAGCAGCTCGACTAGCGGGAGCGTGACAGATACGCAGTATTTT. It encodes CASSSTSGSVTDTQYF.

By sample fraction, this clonotype is medium-sized. This chain links TRBV3-1 with TRBJ2-3; TRBD1 aligns across 7 bases. CDR1 is LGHDT, CDR2 YNNKEL, per germline (reference sequence). The V and J ends lost 3 bases and 3 bases, in that order; junction bases with no gene match: 6. The length of the CDR3 is 15 residues. The CDR3 region has the DNA TGTGCCAGCAGCCATGACAGGGTGATGACAGATACGCAGTATTTT. Amino acid sequence: CASSHDRVMTDTQYF.

This clonotype has at least ten counts. The V and J genes are TRBV29-1 and TRBJ1-1; 9 nucleotides line up with TRBD1. CDR3 size: 18 residues. Germline V gives CDR1 SQVTM, CDR2 ANQGSEA. V trimming: 3 bases; J trimming: 1 base; junction bases outside the gene matches: 15. Here the CDR3 reads CSVDITPGQGLANTEAFF. The CDR3 nucleotides read TGCAGCGTTGATATAACTCCGGGACAGGGACTTGCGAACACTGAAGCTTTCTTT.

The table lists this clonotype with a count of one. This chain connects TRBV27 to TRBJ2-6; a possible D gene is TRBD1 (6 bases). Germline CDR1 is MNHEY and CDR2 is SMNVEV (reference sequence). Trimming removed 6 bases from V and 0 bases from J, with 9 bases in between. This CDR3 is 15 amino acids long. The CDR3 protein is CASSQDSSGANVLTF. The CDR3 region has the DNA TGTGCCAGCAGCCAGGACAGCTCTGGGGCCAACGTCCTGACTTTC.

This chain joins TRBV19 and TRBJ2-1, with D possibly TRBD2 on 7 matching bases. V shed 4 bases and J shed 5 bases, with 21 bases lying between them. The CDR3 contains 17 residues. Germline lookup yields CDR1 LNHDA and CDR2 SQIVND (reference sequence). The CDR3 bases are TGTGCCAGTAGTACGTTAGTGGCGGGGGCCCACAACAATGAGCAGTTCTTC. It yields the protein CASSTLVAGAHNNEQFF.

This clonotype was detected ten times or more. The rearrangement joins TRBV20-1 to TRBJ2-5; tentative D call: TRBD1 (5 bases). CDR1 is DFQATT and CDR2 is SNEGSKA in the germline V gene (reference sequence). The CDR3 is 13 residues long. With 0 bases removed from V and 3 bases from J, the gap between germline ends came to 8 bases. In DNA, the CDR3 is TGCAGTGCTAGAGATCCCAGGGAAGAGACCCAGTACTTC. It codes for CSARDPREETQYF.